This T cell receptor beta chain is from a study of identical twins. A word on this clonotype: Its antigen remains unknown.

A template switching step contributed a universal primer site, while unique molecular identifiers were present in the cDNA. TCRdb used MiXCR to reprocess the 5' RACE reads, holding one entry per CDR3 protein. The table includes roughly 1.6 million distinct CDR3 sequences, 32% detected once. Study-level findings and limits: In drawing conclusions, the study used cross-sectional statistical analysis and did not follow the same donors.

V trimming: 1 base; J trimming: 4 bases; junction bases outside the gene matches: 14. Germline V CDR1 and CDR2: SGHTA, FQGNSA. This CDR3 contains 18 residues. This TCR was recovered from a newborn girl in good health. This sequence joins TRBV7-2 and TRBJ1-1, with 8 positions matching TRBD1. Sequencing was carried out using cord blood. The CDR3 DNA is TGTGCCAGCAGCTTAGTACTCAGGGGGCAGGAGTGGGTCACTGAAGCTTTCTTT. This codes for CASSLVLRGQEWVTEAFF.